A selection of T cell receptor beta chains follows, all from one sample in a study of OX40 agonist ivuxolimab in advanced cancers. Method: immunoSEQ multiplex PCR; TCRdb's copy keeps in-frame clones and lacks some. The repertoire holds about 99,000 clones, with 90% to 95% as singletons. The material was CD4+ or CD8+ T cells sorted from blood, obtained in a trial of the OX40 agonist ivuxolimab. These receptor sequences come from an adult with an advanced solid tumor such as melanoma, head and neck, liver or kidney cancer. Each CDR3 is given with its conserved first and last residue. The D gene is left open where the match is weak. The size of a clone is reported for some rows only, either as once, few or many, or as a class for expanded clones.

>few|NA|TRBJ1-1|TRBV2
TGTGCCAGCAGCCTTGGGACTGAAGCTTTCTTT
CASSLGTEAFF
>NA|NA|TRBJ2-1|TRBV5-4
TGTGCCAGCAGCTTTACGGGATCCTCCTACAATGAGCAGTTCTTC
CASSFTGSSYNEQFF
>NA|NA|TRBJ1-1|TRBV28
TGTGCCAGCAGTCCACAGGGACGGTGGGAAGCTTTCTTT
CASSPQGRWEAFF
>NA|TRBD2|TRBJ2-1|TRBV9
TGTGCCAGCAGCGTAGGACTAGCGGGTAGTACCTACAATGAGCAGTTCTTC
CASSVGLAGSTYNEQFF
>NA|TRBD1|TRBJ2-7|TRBV6-1
TGTGCCAGCAGTTGGGACAGGGAGCAGTACTTC
CASSWDREQYF
>NA|NA|TRBJ1-3|TRBV7-2
TGTGCCAGCAGCTTTACCCCAGGCTCTTTTAGCCGAAACACCATATATTTT
CASSFTPGSFSRNTIYF
>NA|TRBD2|TRBJ2-3|TRBV4-1
TGCGCCAGCAGCCAAGATGGAACTAGCGGGAGTAAAGATACGCAGTATTTT
CASSQDGTSGSKDTQYF
>few|TRBD1|TRBJ2-7|TRBV15
TGTGCCACCAGCAGAGACAGGGGGCGCGAGCAGTACTTC
CATSRDRGREQYF
>NA|TRBD2|TRBJ2-5|TRBV28
TGTGCCAGCAGCCAAGGACTAGCGGGCCCCCAAGAGACCCAGTACTTC
CASSQGLAGPQETQYF
>NA|NA|TRBJ1-1|TRBV6-5
TGTGCCAGCCATTCCTACATGAACACTGAAGCTTTCTTT
CASHSYMNTEAFF
>NA|TRBD2|TRBJ2-3|TRBV7-9
TGTGCCAGCAGTAGACTAGCGGGAGGACCAGATACGCAGTATTTT
CASSRLAGGPDTQYF
>NA|NA|TRBJ1-1|TRBV6-1
TGTGCCAGCTCGCCAGGGGCTACCATGAACACTGAAGCTTTCTTT
CASSPGATMNTEAFF
>NA|NA|TRBJ2-7|TRBV11-2
TGTGCCAGCAGCTCCCCAGGGATCTACGAGCAGTACTTC
CASSSPGIYEQYF
>NA|TRBD2|TRBJ2-1|TRBV29-1
TGCAGCGTCAGACTAGCGGGAGGGGATGAGCAGTTCTTC
CSVRLAGGDEQFF
>few|NA|TRBJ2-3|TRBV18
TGTGCCAGCTCACTCTGGGATACGCAGTATTTT
CASSLWDTQYF
>NA|TRBD1|TRBJ1-6|TRBV27
TGTGCCAGCAGAGAGACAGGGCCGGATTCACCCCTCCACTTT
CASRETGPDSPLHF
>NA|TRBD2|TRBJ2-7|TRBV19
TGTGCCAGTAGTTTGGGACTAGCTTCCGAGCAGTACTTC
CASSLGLASEQYF
>NA|NA|TRBJ2-1|TRBV7-9
TGTGCCAGCAGCACGACTAGATTCTACAATGAGCAGTTCTTC
CASSTTRFYNEQFF
>NA|NA|TRBJ2-3|TRBV5-4
TGTGCCAGCAGCTTGACCGGAGGGGATACGCAGTATTTT
CASSLTGGDTQYF
>NA|TRBD1|TRBJ1-1|TRBV30
TGTGCCTGGAGCGCGCCGGACAGGGCGGGGACTGAAGCTTTCTTT
CAWSAPDRAGTEAFF
>NA|NA|TRBJ2-7|TRBV20-1
TGCAGTGCTAGGGCTACCTACGAGCAGTACTTC
CSARATYEQYF
>NA|TRBD1|TRBJ2-7|TRBV7-3
TGTGCCAGCAGCGCCTCAGGGGGGACAGGGACCAACGAGCAGTACTTC
CASSASGGTGTNEQYF
>NA|NA|TRBJ2-7|TRBV28
TGTGCCAGCAGTTTACGTTTGCCTTACGAGCAGTACTTC
CASSLRLPYEQYF
>NA|TRBD1|TRBJ1-6|TRBV6-1
TGTGCCAGCAGGAGGACAGGGGAATACTCACCCCTCCACTTT
CASRRTGEYSPLHF
>NA|NA|TRBJ2-1|TRBV4-3
TGCGCCAGCAGCCAAGTGGGGAGAAACCTCTACAATGAGCAGTTCTTC
CASSQVGRNLYNEQFF
>once|NA|TRBJ2-2|TRBV11-2
TGTGCCAGCAGCTTAATGGGGGGCACCGGGGAGCTGTTTTTT
CASSLMGGTGELFF
>NA|TRBD1|TRBJ1-2|TRBV5-1
TGCGCCAGCAGCACGGGGACAGCTAACTATGGCTACACCTTC
CASSTGTANYGYTF
>NA|TRBD2|TRBJ2-7|TRBV20-1
TGCAGTGGAAGCGGGGGGCCCGAGCAGTACTTC
CSGSGGPEQYF
>NA|TRBD2|TRBJ2-7|TRBV11-2
TGTGCCAGCAGCGGAACCAGCGGGAGTTCTCACGAGCAGTACTTC
CASSGTSGSSHEQYF
>NA|NA|TRBJ1-1|TRBV6-5
TGTGCCAGCAGTTACGTGGGGGGCACCACTGAAGCTTTCTTT
CASSYVGGTTEAFF
>once|TRBD2|TRBJ2-5|TRBV9
TGTGCCAGCAGCGTATTCGGGAGGGCCACAGAGACCCAGTACTTC
CASSVFGRATETQYF
>NA|TRBD1|TRBJ2-4|TRBV28
TGTGCCAGCAGGGGAGCCGGGACAGGGGTTCAGTACTTC
CASRGAGTGVQYF
>once|TRBD2|TRBJ2-5|TRBV5-4
TGTGCCAGCAGCTTTAGCGGGAGCCGGGAGACCCAGTACTTC
CASSFSGSRETQYF
>NA|NA|TRBJ2-2|TRBV7-9
TGTGCCAGCAGCTTATCCGGACAGCGCACCGGGGAGCTGTTTTTT
CASSLSGQRTGELFF
>NA|TRBD1|TRBJ2-3|TRBV25-1
TGTGCCAGCAGTGCACACACAGGGGGCCGGGGCACAGATACGCAGTATTTT
CASSAHTGGRGTDTQYF
>NA|TRBD1|TRBJ2-1|TRBV4-1
TGCGCCAGCAGCCCACTTTTCGGGACAGGGAAGGGAAATGAGCAGTTCTTC
CASSPLFGTGKGNEQFF
>once|TRBD2|TRBJ2-7|TRBV7-2
TGTGCCAGCAGCTTAGAAGCGGGGAGGGGTGAGCAGTACTTC
CASSLEAGRGEQYF
>NA|TRBD2|TRBJ2-5|TRBV14
TGTGCCAGCAGCCCGCTCGGGCTAGCGGGCCAAGAGACCCAGTACTTC
CASSPLGLAGQETQYF
>NA|TRBD2|TRBJ2-7|TRBV28
TGTGCCAGCGAGGGAGGGAGACAAAGGTCCTACGAGCAGTACTTC
CASEGGRQRSYEQYF
>NA|NA|TRBJ1-4|TRBV19
TGTGCCAGTTCGGACACTGGGAGGGAAAAACTGTTTTTT
CASSDTGREKLFF
>NA|TRBD2|TRBJ2-7|TRBV28
TGTGCCAGCAGACGGACTAGCGGGGGATCCTACGAGCAGTACTTC
CASRRTSGGSYEQYF
>NA|NA|TRBJ1-5|TRBV19
TGTGCCAGTAGTAAAACCGGCTCCGGCAATCAGCCCCAGCATTTT
CASSKTGSGNQPQHF
>NA|NA|TRBJ1-3|TRBV7-2
TGTGCCAGCAGCTTAAAGGTGACAGGCTCTGGAAACACCATATATTTT
CASSLKVTGSGNTIYF
>once|TRBD1|TRBJ2-5|TRBV5-5
TGTGCCAGCAGCTCCCGGACAGGAAGAGAGACCCAGTACTTC
CASSSRTGRETQYF
>NA|NA|TRBJ2-1|TRBV5-1
TGCGCCAGCAGCTTGGCCGACCGTCCCTACAATGAGCAGTTCTTC
CASSLADRPYNEQFF
>NA|NA|TRBJ2-5|TRBV5-6
TGTGCCAGCAGCCGACGGGAAGGGGAGACCCAGTACTTC
CASSRREGETQYF
>NA|NA|TRBJ2-3|TRBV5-1
TGCGCCAGCAGCTCCCGCTATAGCACAGATACGCAGTATTTT
CASSSRYSTDTQYF
>few|TRBD2|TRBJ2-7|TRBV28
TGTGCCAGCAGTACCCCTGGCCTAGCGGGAGGTTACGAGCAGTACTTC
CASSTPGLAGGYEQYF
>NA|TRBD2|TRBJ2-1|TRBV19
TGTGCCAGTAGTAACCGGGGACTACCCCCCTCGGGTCATGAGCAGTTCTTC
CASSNRGLPPSGHEQFF
>NA|NA|TRBJ2-3|TRBV25-1
TGTGCCAGCAGTGCTGGACAGCCCACAGATACGCAGTATTTT
CASSAGQPTDTQYF
>NA|NA|TRBJ1-2|TRBV28
TGTGCCAGTACAGGTTACTATGGCTACACCTTC
CASTGYYGYTF
>NA|NA|TRBJ2-7|TRBV19
TGTGCCAGTCCCCCCGAGGGGCCAGCATCCTACGAGCAGTACTTC
CASPPEGPASYEQYF
>NA|NA|TRBJ1-5|TRBV6-5
TGTGCCAGCAGTTTCGGGGAACATCAGCCCCAGCATTTT
CASSFGEHQPQHF
>NA|NA|TRBJ2-7|TRBV5-1
TGCGCCAGCAGCTTAGCGCCAGGGAACCACGAGCAGTACTTC
CASSLAPGNHEQYF
>NA|NA|TRBJ2-2|TRBV4-3
TGCGCCAGCAGCCAAGATCGGACAATCACCGGGGAGCTGTTTTTT
CASSQDRTITGELFF
>NA|NA|TRBJ2-7|TRBV20-1
TGCAGTGTAGGAGAATCCTACGAGCAGTACTTC
CSVGESYEQYF
>NA|NA|TRBJ1-1|TRBV27
TGTGCCAGCAGTTTATACTCCGGGACCGGGACCGGTGAAGCTTTCTTT
CASSLYSGTGTGEAFF
>NA|TRBD2|TRBJ2-7|TRBV7-2
TGTGCCAGCAGCTTGGAGGGAGGGCCTTTTAGGGAGCAGTACTTC
CASSLEGGPFREQYF